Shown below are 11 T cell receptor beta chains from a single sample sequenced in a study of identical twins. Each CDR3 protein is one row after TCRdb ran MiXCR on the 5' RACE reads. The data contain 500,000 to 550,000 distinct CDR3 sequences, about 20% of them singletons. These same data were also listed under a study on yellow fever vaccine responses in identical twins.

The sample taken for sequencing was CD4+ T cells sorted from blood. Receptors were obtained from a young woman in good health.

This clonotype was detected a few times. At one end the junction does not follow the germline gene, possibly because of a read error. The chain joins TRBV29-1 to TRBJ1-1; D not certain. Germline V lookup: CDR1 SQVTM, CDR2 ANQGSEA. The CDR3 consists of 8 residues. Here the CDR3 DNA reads TGCAGCGTTGAACTGGCATACTTT. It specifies CSVELAYF.

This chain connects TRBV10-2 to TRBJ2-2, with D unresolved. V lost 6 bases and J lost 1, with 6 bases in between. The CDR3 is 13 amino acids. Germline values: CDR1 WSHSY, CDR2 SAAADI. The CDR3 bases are TGCGCCAGCAGAGAACAGAACACCGGGGAGCTGTTTTTT. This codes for CASREQNTGELFF.

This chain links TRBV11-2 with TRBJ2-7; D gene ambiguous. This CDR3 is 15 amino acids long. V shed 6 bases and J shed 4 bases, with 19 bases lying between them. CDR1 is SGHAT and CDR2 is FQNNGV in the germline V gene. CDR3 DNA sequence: TGTGCCAGCAGATGGACGTCTAATCTGGCGTACGAGCAGTACTTC. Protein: CASRWTSNLAYEQYF.

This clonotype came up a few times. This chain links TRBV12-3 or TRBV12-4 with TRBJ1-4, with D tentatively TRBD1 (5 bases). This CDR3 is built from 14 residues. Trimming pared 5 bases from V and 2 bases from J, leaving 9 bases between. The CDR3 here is CASSRDLTNEKLFF. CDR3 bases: TGTGCCAGCAGTCGGGACTTGACTAATGAAAAACTGTTTTTT.

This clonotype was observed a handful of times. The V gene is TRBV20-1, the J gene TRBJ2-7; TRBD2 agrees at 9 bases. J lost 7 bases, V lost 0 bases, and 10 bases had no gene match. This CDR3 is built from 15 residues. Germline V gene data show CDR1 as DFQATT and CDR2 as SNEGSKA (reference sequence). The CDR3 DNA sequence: TGCAGTGCTAGAGATCAGCAGCGGGGGGCCCCTGAGCAGTACGTC. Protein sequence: CSARDQQRGAPEQYV.

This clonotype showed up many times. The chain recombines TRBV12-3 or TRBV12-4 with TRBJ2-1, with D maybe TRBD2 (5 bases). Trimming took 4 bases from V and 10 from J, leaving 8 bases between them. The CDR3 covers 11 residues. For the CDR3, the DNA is TGTGCCAGCAGTTCGGGGTTCGAGCAGTTCTTC. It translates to CASSSGFEQFF.

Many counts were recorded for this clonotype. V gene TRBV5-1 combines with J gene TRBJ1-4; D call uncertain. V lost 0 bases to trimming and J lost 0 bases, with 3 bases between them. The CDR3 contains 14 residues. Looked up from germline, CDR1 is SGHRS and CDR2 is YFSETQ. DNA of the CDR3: TGCGCCAGCAGCTTGGGGTCAACTAATGAAAAACTGTTTTTT. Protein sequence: CASSLGSTNEKLFF.

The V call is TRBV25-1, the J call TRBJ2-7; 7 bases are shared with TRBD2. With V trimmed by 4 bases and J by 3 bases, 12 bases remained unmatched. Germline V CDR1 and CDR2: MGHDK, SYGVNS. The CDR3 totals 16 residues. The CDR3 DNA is TGTGCCAGCAGTGTCGGGATGCGGGAGCTCGACTACGAGCAGTACTTC. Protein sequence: CASSVGMRELDYEQYF.

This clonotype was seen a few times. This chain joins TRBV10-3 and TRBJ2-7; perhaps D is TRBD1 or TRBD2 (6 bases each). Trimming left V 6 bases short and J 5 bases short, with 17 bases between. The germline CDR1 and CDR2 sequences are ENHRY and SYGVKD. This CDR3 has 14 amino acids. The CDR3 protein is CAIRPGRGGDEQYF. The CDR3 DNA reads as TGTGCCATCAGGCCCGGCAGGGGAGGCGACGAGCAGTACTTC.

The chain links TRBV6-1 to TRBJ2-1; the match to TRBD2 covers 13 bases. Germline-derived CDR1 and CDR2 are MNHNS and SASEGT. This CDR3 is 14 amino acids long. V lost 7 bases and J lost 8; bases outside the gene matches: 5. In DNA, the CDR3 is TGTGCCAGCACCCGGACTAGCGGGAGCTATGAGCAGTTCTTC. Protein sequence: CASTRTSGSYEQFF.

The CDR3 loop reads CSVKNTEAFF. The DNA for the CDR3 is TGCAGCGTGAAAAATACTGAAGCTTTCTTT. This sequence joins TRBV29-1 and TRBJ1-1; D call uncertain. Trimming cost V 6 bases and J 5 bases, with 7 bases left between them. This CDR3 has 10 amino acids. CDR1 SQVTM and CDR2 ANQGSEA come from the germline V gene.